This T cell receptor (beta chain) was recorded in a study of T cell responses to AZD1222 COVID-19 vaccine. Method: immunoSEQ multiplex PCR; TCRdb's copy keeps in-frame clones and lacks some. The sample shows 100,000 to 150,000 clones, roughly 90% of them seen only once. Of note for this clone: Its cognate antigen is unknown.

Study results and caveats: Donor demographics were predominantly white British with a female majority; clonal diversity may be underestimated. Sampling captured repertoires only after the peak T cell response. Spike-specific TCR breadth and depth grew following two AZD1222 doses.

The sequenced sample was peripheral blood, obtained on day 0 of AZD1222 vaccination. This TCR was sampled from an adult in good health.

The CDR3 reads CASRGVGTEAFF. For the CDR3, the DNA is TGTGCCAGCAGGGGAGTAGGGACTGAAGCTTTCTTT. V usage is TRBV6-6 and J usage is TRBJ1-1, with D uncertain. CDR1 and CDR2 from the germline V gene are MNHNY and SVGAGI (reference sequence). The CDR3 contains 12 residues. V lost 6 bases, J lost 5 bases, and 10 bases lay in between.